This TCR beta chain was sequenced in a study of T cell responses to AZD1222 COVID-19 vaccine. Study-level information: Pooled in the analysis were second doses at about 4 or about 12 weeks. Overall study findings and caveats: The study sampled repertoires only after the peak T cell response. Of the AZD1222 recipients, only five to seven were seropositive at baseline.

As for this clone: As yet, its antigen is unknown.

Only in-frame clones appear in the TCRdb table, and some are missing; sequencing was by immunoSEQ multiplex PCR. This sample has about 260,000 clones; over 85% occur once, and the top ten carry roughly 0.51%. Sequences were derived from peripheral blood, sampled on day 0 of AZD1222 vaccination. The sequence came from an adult in good health.

Written as DNA, the CDR3 is TGTGCCAGCAGCTTAGACCTCGGTGAGCAGTTCTTC. Amino acids: CASSLDLGEQFF. The rearrangement joins TRBV7-3 to TRBJ2-1; no firm D call. V was shortened by 2 bases and J by 9 bases, with 8 bases between the two germline ends. Germline V CDR1 and CDR2: SGHTA, FQGTGA. This CDR3 spans 12 amino acids.